This T cell receptor (beta chain) derives from a study of CD8 T cells in Susac syndrome (dated by TCRdb to about 2019). Regarding the study in general: Whether CD8+ T cell activation and differentiation in Susac syndrome was antigen driven was tested using repertoire sequencing. What the work shows at the level of the full study, not this receptor alone: The number of individuals in the TCR sequencing and HLA analysis was recognized as being relatively small.

Including the terminal cysteine and phenylalanine, the CDR3 comprises 14 residues. Just the 42-base CDR3 DNA is kept, in frame starting at base 1. CDR1 LGHDT and CDR2 YNNKEL were looked up in the germline V gene (reference sequence). Relative to germline, V is 3 bases shorter and J is 0 bases shorter, with 8 bases between their ends. Peripheral blood CD8+ and CD4+ T cells from healthy donors, Susac syndrome patients and multiple sclerosis patients were profiled by high-throughput TCR beta sequencing. The healthy donors served as controls matched for age and sex. Bulk CD8+ and CD4+ T cells were purified magnetically by negative isolation, whereas CD8+ TEMRA cells were enriched by FACS. Blood was drawn into EDTA tubes, processed within 24 hours, and PBMCs were isolated by density gradient centrifugation. PBMCs intended for TCR sequencing were cryopreserved in liquid nitrogen and thawed later in a water bath at 37 degrees C. Purity of sorted or isolated CD4+, CD8+ and CD8+ TEMRA cells was at least 90%.

As for this clonotype: Its antigen specificity is not known. No much larger clone is present one base from it, and per-base qualities are unavailable.

RNA was extracted using the RNeasy kit, and roughly 0.5 to 1 microgram was reverse transcribed with random hexamers. The immunoSEQ multiplex PCR assay, covering 54 Vbeta and 13 Jbeta segments, was used to amplify TCR beta CDR3 regions. PCR amplification bias was corrected by using a synthetic template baseline for primer optimization and computational correction. The source study handled its data this way. Reads were annotated to V, D and J genes according to IMGT and were analyzed with immunoSEQ Analyzer, with only productive sequences retained. Clonality was computed as one minus Shannon entropy normalized by log2 of the number of productive unique sequences. Public and private clones were assessed among the 100 most prevalent clones of each patient and control. Clones were defined as Susac-specific when absent from the healthy and MS cohorts, from about 1,100 published viral clones and from other ImmuneACCESS disease sequences. TCRdb redid the processing of the public reads, applying fastp at Q25 and MiXCR, and retained in-frame beta chains. When rows share a CDR3 protein, they turn into one entry using the most common DNA and genes. None of the V and J calls come from the authors' own analysis; TCRdb made them. The sample data list just under 150,000 distinct CDR3 sequences, and approximately 94% of these were observed just once. Approximately 0.08% of the sample comes from the top ten.

Recombination joined TRBV3-1 with TRBJ1-1; possibly the D gene is TRBD1, per 5 matching bases. The sequenced material came from CD4+ T cells from PBMCs. The source is a human donor in good health. The nucleotide sequence is given as TGTGCCAGCAGCCATGGGGCGATGAACACTGAAGCTTTCTTT. The encoded protein is CASSHGAMNTEAFF. The variable domain in full, with residues beyond the CDR3 obtained from the reference TRBV3-1 and TRBJ1-1 genes, is DTAVSQTPKYLVTQMGNDKSIKCEQNLGHDTMYWYKQDSKKFLKIMFSYNNKELIINETVPNRFSPKSPDKAHLNLHINSLELGDSAVYFCASSHGAMNTEAFFGQGTRLTVV.